This T cell receptor beta chain was captured in a study of cytomegalovirus exposure and HLA in healthy donors. The CDR3 runs to 15 residues. V was pared by 0 bases and J by 4 bases, with 10 bases between. Germline V lookup: CDR1 SGHRS, CDR2 YFSETQ. 13 Jbeta primers and 60 Vbeta primers were used for the PCR. Profiling relied on immunoSEQ multiplex PCR, and the TCRdb table lists in-frame clones only, not all of them. The sample has about 130,000 clones; roughly three quarters are singletons. This chain joins TRBV5-1 and TRBJ1-4, with D perhaps TRBD1 (5 bases). The sequenced material came from PBMCs. The origin of this receptor is a man aged 30 to 45 in good health and CMV-seronegative. The CDR3 nucleotides read TGCGCCAGCAGCTTGGGCGGGGGATTTAATGAAAAACTGTTTTTT. Protein product: CASSLGGGFNEKLFF.